This T cell receptor (beta chain) was captured in a study of OX40 agonist ivuxolimab in advanced cancers. Findings of the study overall: At doses 0.1 to 3.0 mg/kg, CD4+ and CD8+ clones expanded.

As for this clone: Its antigen remains unidentified.

Sequencing used immunoSEQ multiplex PCR; TCRdb keeps in-frame clones, though not all of them. The data contain about 52,000 clones, 70% to 90% of them singletons. CDR3 length equals 17 residues. The sequence derives from an adult with an advanced solid tumor such as melanoma, head and neck, liver or kidney cancer. This chain uses TRBV21-1 with TRBJ1-1. TRBV21-1 corresponds to a pseudogene. The sample here was CD4+ or CD8+ T cells sorted from blood, taken in a trial of the OX40 agonist ivuxolimab. The CDR3 loop reads CAREGPPRQIKNTEAFF. The CDR3 nucleotides read TGTGCCAGGGAGGGTCCACCAAGGCAGATTAAAAACACTGAAGCTTTCTTT.